Shown below are 15 T cell receptor beta chains from a single sample sequenced in a study of blood T cell repertoires in COVID-19. Libraries were prepared by immunoSEQ multiplex PCR; TCRdb keeps only in-frame clonotypes and omits some of them. The sample has approximately 350,000 clones, more than 75% seen once. The sequenced material came from peripheral blood. The receptors stem from a woman aged 18-30 years who had recovered from COVID-19.

The rearrangement joins TRBV5-4 to TRBJ1-1; 11 positions match TRBD1. The CDR3 is 16 amino acids. In germline, CDR1 is SGHNT, CDR2 YYREEE (reference sequence). V dropped 4 bases and J dropped 1; count of bases not matched to a gene: 6. CDR3: CASSRTGTGGNTEAFF. Written as DNA, the CDR3 is TGTGCCAGCAGCAGAACCGGGACAGGGGGGAACACTGAAGCTTTCTTT.

The chain links TRBV24-1 to TRBJ2-5; D may be TRBD2 (5 bases). Germline CDR1 reads KGHDR; CDR2 reads SFDVKD. The CDR3 is 16 residues long. V was pared by 4 bases and J by 3 bases, with 17 bases between. The CDR3 here is CATSDLGLEGEETQYF. The CDR3, as DNA: TGTGCCACCAGTGACCTAGGGCTCGAGGGAGAAGAGACCCAGTACTTC.

The chain employs TRBV18 and TRBJ1-1; D is uncertain. The CDR3 has 13 amino acids. Trimming left V 5 bases short and J 6 bases short, with 13 bases between. Looked up from germline, CDR1 is KGHSH and CDR2 is LQKENI. The CDR3 spells CASSSPGGPEAFF. The DNA of the CDR3 is TGTGCCAGCTCATCCCCCGGCGGCCCTGAAGCTTTCTTT.

J is TRBJ1-2 and V is TRBV15, with 11 bases aligning to TRBD1. The CDR3 spans 15 residues. The junction had 6 bases not matched to a gene; V was cut back by 5 bases and J by 4 bases. From germline, CDR1 is LNHNV and CDR2 YYDKDF (reference sequence). The DNA for the CDR3 is TGTGCCACCAGCGCTCGGACAGGGGGCGGCTATGGCTACACCTTC. Its protein product is CATSARTGGGYGYTF.

The rearrangement uses TRBV27 and TRBJ1-1; D is possibly TRBD1 (5 bases). The germline V and J ends were trimmed by 3 bases and 3 bases, with 17 bases remaining between them. The CDR3 covers 16 residues. The V gene's germline CDR1 is MNHEY and CDR2 SMNVEV (reference sequence). The CDR3 bases are TGTGCCAGCAGTTTTTTTGGGGGGTCGGCGGACACTGAAGCTTTCTTT. This codes for CASSFFGGSADTEAFF.

V usage is TRBV20-1 and J usage is TRBJ2-3, with D unclear. There are 11 residues in the CDR3. Trimming pared 5 bases from V and 2 bases from J, leaving 5 bases between. CDR1 and CDR2 from the germline V gene are DFQATT and SNEGSKA (reference sequence). The CDR3 DNA reads as TGCAGTGCTCTCGTCACAGATACGCAGTATTTT. It encodes CSALVTDTQYF.

The rearrangement joins TRBV28 to TRBJ2-6; D remains unclear. V lost 4 bases and J 0 bases, leaving 10 bases between the germline ends. CDR1 is MDHEN, CDR2 SYDVKM, per germline. This CDR3 is 16 amino acids long. The CDR3 here is CASSSTIPSGANVLTF. CDR3 in DNA: TGTGCCAGCAGTTCCACTATCCCCTCTGGGGCCAACGTCCTGACTTTC.

The rearrangement joins TRBV7-2 to TRBJ2-2; the D gene is possibly TRBD2 (5 bases). Germline V CDR1 and CDR2: SGHTA, FQGNSA. Trimming stripped 4 bases from V and 7 bases from J, with 16 bases between. CDR3 length: 15 amino acids. The DNA of the CDR3 is TGTGCCAGCAGCTCCCTCCTAGGGAGCCACGGGGAGCTGTTTTTT. This translates into CASSSLLGSHGELFF.

The V gene is TRBV6-5, the J gene TRBJ1-1, with a possible D match to TRBD1 (5 bases). CDR1 MNHEY and CDR2 SVGAGI come from the germline V gene. Trimming shortened V by 2 bases and J by 5 bases, and 9 bases separated the two germline ends. There are 13 residues in the CDR3. The CDR3 loop is CASSYARGTEAFF. The CDR3 region has the DNA TGTGCCAGCAGTTACGCTAGGGGTACTGAAGCTTTCTTT.

V gene TRBV14 combines with J gene TRBJ1-4; D perhaps matches TRBD1 (5 bases). Germline loops: CDR1 SGHDN, CDR2 FVKESK. The CDR3 has 19 amino acids. Trimming removed 0 bases from V and 1 base from J, with 18 bases in between. The DNA for the CDR3 is TGTGCCAGCAGCCAAGATTACGACAGCTCTACTCTAACTAATGAAAAACTGTTTTTT. The encoded protein is CASSQDYDSSTLTNEKLFF.

The chain has TRBV29-1 and TRBJ2-1, with TRBD2 matching over 11 bases. After removal of 5 bases from V and 9 bases from J, the junction contained 12 bases not matched to a gene. Germline V gives CDR1 SQVTM, CDR2 ANQGSEA. The CDR3 is 15 amino acids. CDR3 DNA: TGCAGCGTTAAAACGGGACTAGCGGAACCTACTGAGCAGTTCTTC. It translates to CSVKTGLAEPTEQFF.

The chain joins TRBV11-2 to TRBJ1-5; D gene ambiguous. Per germline, CDR1 SGHAT and CDR2 FQNNGV. V shed 5 bases and J shed 4 bases, with 6 bases lying between them. CDR3 length equals 12 residues. CDR3 protein: CASSQENQPQHF. The CDR3 nucleotides read TGTGCCAGCAGCCAAGAGAATCAGCCCCAGCATTTT.

The V gene is TRBV10-3, the J gene TRBJ2-1, with 7 bases lining up with TRBD2. CDR1 is ENHRY and CDR2 is SYGVKD in the germline V gene. The CDR3 loop spans 16 amino acids. The junction had 6 bases not matched to a gene; V was cut back by 2 bases and J by 2 bases. The CDR3 loop reads CAISEVGEGPYNEQFF. The DNA of the CDR3 is TGTGCCATCAGTGAGGTGGGGGAGGGCCCCTACAATGAGCAGTTCTTC.

This chain links TRBV5-1 with TRBJ1-2; a weak D match, TRBD1 (6 bases). Germline V lookup: CDR1 SGHRS, CDR2 YFSETQ. The CDR3 extends over 14 amino acids. Trimming took 4 bases from V and 4 from J, leaving 14 bases between them. Written as DNA, the CDR3 is TGCGCCAGCAGCCTGGGACAACCAACCTATGGCTACACCTTC. Translating gives CASSLGQPTYGYTF.

The chain recombines TRBV6-1 with TRBJ2-1; D ambiguous. This CDR3 is 12 amino acids long. The V gene lost 3 bases and the J gene lost 9 bases, with 9 bases spanning the gap. From germline, CDR1 is MNHNS and CDR2 SASEGT. The CDR3 loop reads CASSEFKREQFF. CDR3 coding DNA: TGTGCCAGCAGTGAGTTCAAGCGTGAGCAGTTCTTC.